This passage covers 16 T cell receptor beta chains from one sample sequenced in a study of cytomegalovirus exposure and HLA in healthy donors (dated by TCRdb to about 2017). Library generation was performed with the immunoSEQ multiplex PCR assay. A mixture of 60 forward primers for TCR Vbeta segments and 13 reverse primers for TCR Jbeta segments was used in the multiplex PCR. TCRdb provides this immuneACCESS table in a form limited to in-frame rearrangements. Some clones are lacking; in checked studies, under half of them reflect an unresolved V gene, and why the rest are absent is not known. The record for this sample contains around 51,000 clones. 25% to 30% of the sample is taken by the ten largest. Sequenced sample: PBMCs. These receptors were collected from a man in his forties or fifties in good health and CMV-seropositive.

V and J are TRBV9 and TRBJ2-2; TRBD2 matches at 11 bases. CDR1 and CDR2 (germline): SGDLS, YYNGEE. The J segment lost 4 bases and the V segment lost 2 bases, leaving 4 bases of the junction unmatched. The CDR3 contains 16 residues. The CDR3 DNA reads as TGTGCCAGCAGCGTCCCGACTAGCGGGACCACCGGGGAGCTGTTTTTT. It yields the protein CASSVPTSGTTGELFF.

The rearrangement links TRBV7-6 to TRBJ1-3; the D gene is possibly TRBD1 (5 bases). Looked up from germline, CDR1 is SGHVS and CDR2 is FNYEAQ. V shed 0 bases and J shed 0 bases, with 9 bases lying between them. The CDR3 runs 16 residues. This CDR3 is CASSLAGRTSGNTIYF. CDR3 bases: TGTGCCAGCAGCTTAGCGGGGCGGACCTCTGGAAACACCATATATTTT.

V usage is TRBV30 and J usage is TRBJ2-7, with TRBD1 identical over 9 bases. CDR1 is GTSNPN, CDR2 SVGIG, per germline (reference sequence). The CDR3 runs 13 residues. V trimming: 4 bases; J trimming: 3 bases; junction bases outside the gene matches: 4. CDR3 nucleotides: TGTGCCTGGATGGGGACAGGGCTCTACGAGCAGTACTTC. It encodes CAWMGTGLYEQYF.

A note on this clone: The junction differs from germline at one of its ends, possibly a read error. This chain connects TRBV7-7 to TRBJ2-1, with D perhaps TRBD2 (7 bases). Germline V gives CDR1 SSHAT, CDR2 FNYEAQ (reference sequence). The CDR3 loop spans 14 amino acids. The CDR3 DNA sequence: TGTGCTAGCAGCCCCGGGGGGCCCTTAAATGAGCAGTTCTTC. Encoded protein: CASSPGGPLNEQFF.

The gene calls are TRBV14 and TRBJ2-6, with no clear D. The V end lost 0 bases, the J end lost 0 bases, and 6 bases lay between the germline ends. The CDR3 has 16 residues. Germline lookup yields CDR1 SGHDN and CDR2 FVKESK. In DNA form, the CDR3 reads TGTGCCAGCAGCCAAGATCTTCGCTCTGGGGCCAACGTCCTGACTTTC. Residues: CASSQDLRSGANVLTF.

The J gene is TRBJ1-5, the V gene TRBV19; D is unresolved. The CDR3 covers 12 residues. The germline V gene encodes CDR1 LNHDA and CDR2 SQIVND (reference sequence). Trimming stripped 5 bases from V and 7 bases from J, with 9 bases between. In nucleotides, the CDR3 is TGTGCCAGTAGTCTGGTCCAGCAGCCCCAGCATTTT. Protein product: CASSLVQQPQHF.

V is TRBV6-5 and J is TRBJ2-7; D is possibly TRBD2 (7 bases). CDR3 size: 13 residues. The germline V gene has CDR1 MNHEY and CDR2 SVGAGI. Deletions cut 7 bases from V and 0 bases from J, with 10 bases between. The CDR3 spells CASNRGGSYEQYF. CDR3 DNA: TGTGCCAGCAATAGGGGGGGCTCCTACGAGCAGTACTTC.

The rearrangement links TRBV18 to TRBJ2-2; TRBD2 matches at 9 bases. The length of the CDR3 is 19 residues. With 2 bases clipped from V and 0 bases from J, the junction kept 10 bases outside the gene matches. Looked up from germline, CDR1 is KGHSH and CDR2 is LQKENI. CDR3 sequence (DNA): TGTGCCAGCTCACCAGTAAGAGCGGGGGGAACCACGAACACCGGGGAGCTGTTTTTT. It translates to CASSPVRAGGTTNTGELFF.

The chain employs TRBV15 and TRBJ2-3; TRBD2 matches 7 bases. Germline assignment: CDR1 LNHNV and CDR2 YYDKDF (reference sequence). The CDR3 totals 17 residues. V was clipped by 0 bases and J by 4 bases; unmatched bases: 10. This chain's CDR3 is CATSRDGGEGNPDTQYF. DNA of the CDR3: TGTGCCACCAGCAGAGATGGGGGGGAGGGGAATCCAGATACGCAGTATTTT.

The V and J genes are TRBV5-5 and TRBJ1-1; the D is unclear. The CDR3 has 13 residues. Trimming took 1 base from V and 0 from J, leaving 4 bases between them. Germline CDR1 is SGHKS and CDR2 is YYEKEE (reference sequence). The CDR3 nucleotides read TGTGCCAGCAGCTTGTCGGTGAACACTGAAGCTTTCTTT. This gives the protein CASSLSVNTEAFF.

The chain combines TRBV10-2 with TRBJ1-2; TRBD1 agrees at 7 bases. Germline CDR1 is WSHSY and CDR2 is SAAADI. The V and J ends lost 5 bases and 0 bases, in that order; junction bases with no gene match: 3. This CDR3 is 14 amino acids long. As DNA, the CDR3 is TGCGCCAGCAGTAGGGACAGCACTAACTATGGCTACACCTTC. The encoded protein is CASSRDSTNYGYTF.

This chain links TRBV7-9 with TRBJ2-7; 13 bases agree with TRBD2. Germline CDR1 reads SEHNR; CDR2 reads FQNEAQ (reference sequence). The CDR3 loop spans 17 amino acids. V lost 0 bases and J lost 5; bases outside the gene matches: 7. This CDR3 reads CASSLAPLLAGGNEQYF. As DNA, the CDR3 is TGTGCCAGCAGCTTAGCCCCCTTACTAGCGGGAGGGAACGAGCAGTACTTC.

This chain links TRBV6-6 with TRBJ2-1; the match to TRBD2 covers 11 bases. CDR3 length equals 15 residues. Germline CDR1 reads MNHNY; CDR2 reads SVGAGI (reference sequence). V shed 8 bases and J 4 bases; nucleotides not matched to a gene: 7. The CDR3 region is CASGNLAGGYNEQFF. CDR3 nucleotide sequence: TGTGCCAGCGGAAACCTAGCGGGAGGATACAATGAGCAGTTCTTC.

J is TRBJ2-3 and V is TRBV9; TRBD2 aligns across 16 bases. V was pared by 0 bases and J by 4 bases, with 5 bases of the junction left unmatched. Germline assignment: CDR1 SGDLS and CDR2 YYNGEE. The CDR3 extends over 18 amino acids. The CDR3 DNA sequence: TGTGCCAGCAGCGTAGCTACGGGGACTAGCGGGGGGGCAGATACGCAGTATTTT. Protein product: CASSVATGTSGGADTQYF.

V gene TRBV28 combines with J gene TRBJ2-3, with D uncertain. CDR1 and CDR2 from the germline V gene are MDHEN and SYDVKM. CDR3 length equals 12 residues. V shed 2 bases and J shed 3 bases, with 3 bases lying between them. CDR3 coding DNA: TGTGCCAGCAGTTTACGGACAGATACGCAGTATTTT. Protein sequence: CASSLRTDTQYF.

This chain links TRBV11-2 with TRBJ2-5; TRBD1 is a possible D gene (5 bases). The V end lost 5 bases, the J end lost 5 bases, and 12 bases lay between the germline ends. CDR3 length: 13 residues. Germline lookup yields CDR1 SGHAT and CDR2 FQNNGV. In DNA form, the CDR3 reads TGTGCCAGCAGCCCGAGACCAGGGGAGACCCAGTACTTC. It yields the protein CASSPRPGETQYF. Full variable domain (outside the CDR3, taken from reference TRBV11-2 and TRBJ2-5): EAGVAQSPRYKIIEKRQSVAFWCNPISGHATLYWYQQILGQGPKLLIQFQNNGVVDDSQLPKDRFSAERLKGVDSTLKIQPAKLEDSAVYLCASSPRPGETQYFGPGTRLLVL.